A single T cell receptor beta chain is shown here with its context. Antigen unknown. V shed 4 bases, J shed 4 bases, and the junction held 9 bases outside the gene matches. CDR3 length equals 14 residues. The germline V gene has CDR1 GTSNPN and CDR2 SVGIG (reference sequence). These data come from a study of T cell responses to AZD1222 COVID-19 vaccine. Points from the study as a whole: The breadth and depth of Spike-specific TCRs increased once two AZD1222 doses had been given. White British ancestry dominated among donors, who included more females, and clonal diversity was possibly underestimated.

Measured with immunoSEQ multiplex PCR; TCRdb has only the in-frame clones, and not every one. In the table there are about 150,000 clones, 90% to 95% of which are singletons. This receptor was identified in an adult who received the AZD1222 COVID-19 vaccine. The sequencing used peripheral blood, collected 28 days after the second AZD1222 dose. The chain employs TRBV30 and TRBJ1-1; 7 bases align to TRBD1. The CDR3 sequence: CAWMKGAEGTEAFF. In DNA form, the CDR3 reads TGTGCCTGGATGAAGGGGGCAGAGGGCACTGAAGCTTTCTTT.